These 14 T cell receptor beta chains share one sample of origin, sequenced in a study of OX40 agonist ivuxolimab in advanced cancers. The data were produced by immunoSEQ multiplex PCR, yet TCRdb's version contains in-frame clones alone and is incomplete. The table includes around 67,000 clones, approximately 84% detected once. Sequencing used CD4+ or CD8+ T cells sorted from blood, obtained in a trial of the OX40 agonist ivuxolimab. Source of these receptors: an adult with an advanced solid tumor such as melanoma, head and neck, liver or kidney cancer.

In its sample, this clone was seen once. This chain joins TRBV9 and TRBJ1-1; D call uncertain. The CDR3 covers 17 residues. Germline V gives CDR1 SGDLS, CDR2 YYNGEE. V was pared by 3 bases and J by 2 bases, with 20 bases between. CDR3 nucleotide sequence: TGTGCCAGCAGCGCCAGACCAATACTGACAAAAAACACTGAAGCTTTCTTT. Translation gives CASSARPILTKNTEAFF.

This rearrangement joins TRBV5-4 to TRBJ1-1, with TRBD1 matching over 7 bases. CDR3 length equals 15 residues. CDR1 and CDR2 (germline): SGHNT, YYREEE (reference sequence). J was trimmed by 3 bases and V by 3 bases; bases with no gene match: 8. The CDR3 loop is CASSSRTGKDTEAFF. The CDR3 DNA reads TGTGCCAGCAGCTCACGGACAGGAAAGGACACTGAAGCTTTCTTT.

Concerning this clone itself: Germline and junction disagree at one end, which may indicate a read error. The chain carries TRBV7-7 and TRBJ2-1, with D perhaps matching TRBD2 (6 bases). Germline V gene lookup returns CDR1 SSHAT and CDR2 FNYEAQ (reference sequence). The CDR3 totals 15 residues. The CDR3 sequence is CASSHFSGPGAEQFF. Written as DNA, the CDR3 is TGTGCTAGCAGCCATTTTAGCGGCCCCGGAGCTGAGCAGTTCTTC. The full variable domain, completed using reference TRBV7-7 and TRBJ2-1, is GAGVSQSPRYKVTKRGQDVTLRCDPISSHATLYWYQQALGQGPEFLTYFNYEAQPDKSGLPSDRFSAERPEGSISTLTIQRTEQRDSAMYRCASSHFSGPGAEQFFGPGTRLTVL.

CDR3 sequence: CASSRSGGVTGANVLTF. DNA for the CDR3: TGTGCCAGCAGCCGATCAGGGGGCGTCACTGGGGCCAACGTCCTGACTTTC. The J gene is TRBJ2-6, the V gene TRBV7-3; 8 positions agree with TRBD1. CDR1 SGHTA and CDR2 FQGTGA come from the germline V gene. V shed 5 bases and J 2 bases; nucleotides not matched to a gene: 8. CDR3 length equals 17 residues.

The rearrangement uses TRBV7-9 and TRBJ2-3, with D hard to call. V was shortened by 5 bases and J by 1 base, with 13 bases between the two germline ends. The length of the CDR3 is 15 residues. Looked up from germline, CDR1 is SEHNR and CDR2 is FQNEAQ (reference sequence). CDR3 in DNA: TGTGCCAGCAGCCAGCTCCCCGCGGGCACAGATACGCAGTATTTT. Amino acid sequence: CASSQLPAGTDTQYF.

The count of this clone is one. This chain joins TRBV5-1 and TRBJ2-7; D might be TRBD1 (5 bases). V shed 4 bases and J shed 3 bases, with 17 bases lying between them. Per germline, CDR1 SGHRS and CDR2 YFSETQ. CDR3 length equals 15 residues. In DNA, the CDR3 is TGCGCCAGCAGCGCGTGGGGCAGGGAAATCTACGAGCAGTACTTC. This codes for CASSAWGREIYEQYF.

The V gene is TRBV6-5, the J gene TRBJ2-1; tentatively, D is TRBD1 or TRBD2 (6 bases each). CDR3 length: 15 residues. Per the germline V gene, CDR1 is MNHEY and CDR2 is SVGAGI. V gave up 6 bases and J gave up 7 bases, with 19 bases separating them. CDR3 bases: TGTGCCAGCAGCTCAGGGGCGGGGATATGGAATGAGCAGTTCTTC. Encoded protein: CASSSGAGIWNEQFF.

This chain connects TRBV7-2 to TRBJ1-1; unclear D gene. Looked up from germline, CDR1 is SGHTA and CDR2 is FQGNSA. The CDR3 runs 15 residues. Trimming shortened V by 4 bases and J by 1 base, and 13 bases separated the two germline ends. CDR3 DNA: TGTGCCAGCAGCTCCCTGGGAGTCGGGAACACTGAAGCTTTCTTT. As protein: CASSSLGVGNTEAFF.

This rearrangement joins TRBV27 to TRBJ1-1; D gene ambiguous. Germline CDR1 and CDR2: MNHEY and SMNVEV (reference sequence). The germline V and J ends were trimmed by 8 bases and 1 base, with 14 bases remaining between them. The CDR3 length is 14 residues. CDR3 nucleotides: TGTGCCAGCTTCAGTCAAGGGTGGAACACTGAAGCTTTCTTT. Amino acids: CASFSQGWNTEAFF.

The V gene is TRBV7-3, the J gene TRBJ2-7; D is possibly TRBD1 or TRBD2 (7 bases each). Germline V gene data show CDR1 as SGHTA and CDR2 as FQGTGA. This CDR3 is built from 19 residues. V lost 2 bases and J lost 3, with 26 bases in between. Here the CDR3 reads CASSLPQGGSVYRVYEQYF. Here the CDR3 DNA reads TGTGCCAGCAGCTTACCCCAGGGGGGGAGTGTGTATCGCGTCTACGAGCAGTACTTC.

This chain joins TRBV10-3 and TRBJ2-3; 11 bases fit TRBD2. CDR1 is ENHRY, CDR2 SYGVKD, per germline. V was pared by 0 bases and J by 1 base, with 9 bases of the junction left unmatched. The CDR3 is made up of 19 amino acids. Here the CDR3 reads CAISESRLAGRLGTDTQYF. In nucleotides, the CDR3 is TGTGCCATCAGTGAGTCTCGACTAGCGGGAAGGCTAGGCACAGATACGCAGTATTTT.

This rearrangement joins TRBV19 to TRBJ1-1; the D is unclear. V was pared by 4 bases and J by 3 bases, with 9 bases between. This CDR3 spans 13 amino acids. Per the germline V gene, CDR1 is LNHDA and CDR2 is SQIVND (reference sequence). In DNA form, the CDR3 reads TGTGCCAGTAGTAGCTTGATCGACACTGAAGCTTTCTTT. Translating it yields CASSSLIDTEAFF.

The genes are TRBV7-6 and TRBJ2-1, with 9 nucleotides matching TRBD2. The CDR3 consists of 17 residues. With V trimmed by 5 bases and J by 0 bases, 8 bases remained unmatched. Germline V gene sequence: CDR1 SGHVS, CDR2 FNYEAQ. CDR3: CASSPRLAENSYNEQFF. CDR3 DNA: TGTGCCAGCAGCCCACGACTAGCGGAGAACTCCTACAATGAGCAGTTCTTC. Combining the CDR3 with reference TRBV7-6 and TRBJ2-1 gives the whole variable domain GAGVSQSPRYKVTKRGQDVALRCDPISGHVSLYWYRQALGQGPEFLTYFNYEAQQDKSGLPNDRFSAERPEGSISTLTIQRTEQRDSAMYRCASSPRLAENSYNEQFFGPGTRLTVL.

Written as DNA, the CDR3 is TGTGCCAGCAGTGAACGCGGAGAAAGCTCCTATAATTCACCCCTCCACTTT. Amino acids: CASSERGESSYNSPLHF. V is TRBV2 and J is TRBJ1-6; D remains ambiguous. CDR1 is SNHLY, CDR2 FYNNEI, per germline. The CDR3 covers 17 residues. Between the trimmed V and J ends, which lost 2 bases and 0 bases, there was a span of 11 bases.